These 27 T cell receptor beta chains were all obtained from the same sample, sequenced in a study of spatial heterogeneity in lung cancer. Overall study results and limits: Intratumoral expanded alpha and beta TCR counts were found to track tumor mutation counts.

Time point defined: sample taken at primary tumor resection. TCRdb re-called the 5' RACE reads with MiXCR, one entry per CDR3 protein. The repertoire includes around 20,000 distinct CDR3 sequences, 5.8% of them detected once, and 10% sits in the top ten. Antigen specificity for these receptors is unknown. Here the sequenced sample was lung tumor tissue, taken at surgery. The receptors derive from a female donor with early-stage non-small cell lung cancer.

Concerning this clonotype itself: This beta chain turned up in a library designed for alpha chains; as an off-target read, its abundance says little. The CDR3 is CSAHAREGPTYEQYF. The DNA of the CDR3 is TGCAGTGCCCATGCCCGGGAGGGCCCTACCTACGAGCAGTACTTC. The chain recombines TRBV20-1 with TRBJ2-7; 8 nucleotides agree with TRBD2. The CDR3 contains 15 residues. J was trimmed by 2 bases and V by 6 bases; bases with no gene match: 12. The germline V gene encodes CDR1 DFQATT and CDR2 SNEGSKA (reference sequence).

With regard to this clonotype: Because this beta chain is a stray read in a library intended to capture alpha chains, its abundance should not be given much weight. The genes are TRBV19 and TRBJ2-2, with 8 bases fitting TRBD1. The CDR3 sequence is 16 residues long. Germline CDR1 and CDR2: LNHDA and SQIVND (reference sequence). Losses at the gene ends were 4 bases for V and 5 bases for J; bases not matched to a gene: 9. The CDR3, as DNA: TGTGCCAGTAGTAGAGGACAGGGTGCCTGGACCGGGGAGCTGTTTTTT. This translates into CASSRGQGAWTGELFF.

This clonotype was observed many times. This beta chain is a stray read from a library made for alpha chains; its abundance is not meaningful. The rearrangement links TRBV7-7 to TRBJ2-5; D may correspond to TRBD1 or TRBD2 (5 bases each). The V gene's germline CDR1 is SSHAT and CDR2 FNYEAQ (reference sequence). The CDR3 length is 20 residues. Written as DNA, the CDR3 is TGTGCTAGCGCTATGGCAGGGAAATCCCTTGTAGACCTCCTGAGGGAGACCCAGTACTTC. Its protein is CASAMAGKSLVDLLRETQYF. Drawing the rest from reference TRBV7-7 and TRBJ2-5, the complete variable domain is GAGVSQSPRYKVTKRGQDVTLRCDPISSHATLYWYQQALGQGPEFLTYFNYEAQPDKSGLPSDRFSAERPEGSISTLTIQRTEQRDSAMYRCASAMAGKSLVDLLRETQYFGPGTRLLVL.

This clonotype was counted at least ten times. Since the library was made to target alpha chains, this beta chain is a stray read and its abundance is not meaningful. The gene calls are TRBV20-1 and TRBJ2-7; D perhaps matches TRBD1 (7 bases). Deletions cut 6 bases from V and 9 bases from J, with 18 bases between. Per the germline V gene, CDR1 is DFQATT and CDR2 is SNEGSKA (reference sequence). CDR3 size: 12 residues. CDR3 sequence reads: CSAGGQSLPQYF. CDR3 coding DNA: TGCAGTGCCGGGGGACAGTCGCTACCGCAGTACTTC.

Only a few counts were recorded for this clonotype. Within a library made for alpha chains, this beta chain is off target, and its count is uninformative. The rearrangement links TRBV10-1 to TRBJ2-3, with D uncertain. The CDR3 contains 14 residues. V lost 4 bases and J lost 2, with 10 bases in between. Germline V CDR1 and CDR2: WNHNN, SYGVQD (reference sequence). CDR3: CASSAASPTDTQYF. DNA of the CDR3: TGCGCCAGCAGTGCCGCGTCCCCCACAGATACGCAGTATTTT.

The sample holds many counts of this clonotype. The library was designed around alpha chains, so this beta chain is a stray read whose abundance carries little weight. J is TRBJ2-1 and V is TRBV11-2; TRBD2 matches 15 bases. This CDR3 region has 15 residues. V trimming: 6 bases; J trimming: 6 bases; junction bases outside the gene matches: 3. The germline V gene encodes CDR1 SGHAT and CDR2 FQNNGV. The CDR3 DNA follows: TGTGCCAGCAGGGGACTAGCGGGAGGCCTCAATGAGCAGTTCTTC. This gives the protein CASRGLAGGLNEQFF.

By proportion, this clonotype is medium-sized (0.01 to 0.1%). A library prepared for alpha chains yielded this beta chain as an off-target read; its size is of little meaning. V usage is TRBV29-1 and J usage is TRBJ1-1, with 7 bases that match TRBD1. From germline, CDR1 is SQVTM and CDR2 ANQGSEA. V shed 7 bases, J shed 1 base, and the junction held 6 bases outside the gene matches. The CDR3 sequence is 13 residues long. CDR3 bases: TGCAGCGCCGACAGGGACCAGAACACTGAAGCTTTCTTT. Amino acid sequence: CSADRDQNTEAFF. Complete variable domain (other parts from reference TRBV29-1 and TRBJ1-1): SAVISQKPSRDICQRGTSLTIQCQVDSQVTMMFWYRQQPGQSLTLIATANQGSEATYESGFVIDKFPISRPNLTFSTLTVSNMSPEDSSIYLCSADRDQNTEAFFGQGTRLTVV.

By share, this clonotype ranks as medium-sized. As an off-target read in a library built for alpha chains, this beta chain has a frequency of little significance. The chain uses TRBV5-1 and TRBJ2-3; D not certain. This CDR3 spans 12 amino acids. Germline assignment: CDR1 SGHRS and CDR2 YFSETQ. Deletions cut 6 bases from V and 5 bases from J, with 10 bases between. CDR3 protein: CASTGSGDTQYF. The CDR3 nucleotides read TGCGCCAGCACTGGTTCTGGAGATACGCAGTATTTT.

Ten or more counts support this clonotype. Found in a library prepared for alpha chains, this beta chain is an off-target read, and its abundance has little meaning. The CDR3 coding sequence is TGTGCCAGCTCACCAGGCACAGGGAATTCACCCCTCCACTTT. It yields the protein CASSPGTGNSPLHF. The chain has TRBV18 and TRBJ1-6, with a weak D call TRBD1 (6 bases). This CDR3 contains 14 residues. Germline CDR1 KGHSH, CDR2 LQKENI. V was shortened by 2 bases and J by 7 bases, with 9 bases between the two germline ends.

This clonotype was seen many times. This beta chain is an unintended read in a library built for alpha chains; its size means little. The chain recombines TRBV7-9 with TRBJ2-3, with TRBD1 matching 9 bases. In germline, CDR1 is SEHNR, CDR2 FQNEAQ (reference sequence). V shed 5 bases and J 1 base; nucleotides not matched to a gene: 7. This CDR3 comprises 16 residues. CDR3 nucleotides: TGTGCCAGCAGCACTGCGAGGACAGGGGGCACAGATACGCAGTATTTT. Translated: CASSTARTGGTDTQYF.

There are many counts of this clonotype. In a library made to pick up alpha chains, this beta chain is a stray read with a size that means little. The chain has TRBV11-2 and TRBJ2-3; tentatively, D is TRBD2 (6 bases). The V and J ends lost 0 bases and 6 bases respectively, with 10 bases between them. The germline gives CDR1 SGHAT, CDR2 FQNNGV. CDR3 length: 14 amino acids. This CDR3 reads CASSLEGGTDTQYF. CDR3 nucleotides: TGTGCCAGCAGCTTAGAAGGAGGGACGGATACGCAGTATTTT.

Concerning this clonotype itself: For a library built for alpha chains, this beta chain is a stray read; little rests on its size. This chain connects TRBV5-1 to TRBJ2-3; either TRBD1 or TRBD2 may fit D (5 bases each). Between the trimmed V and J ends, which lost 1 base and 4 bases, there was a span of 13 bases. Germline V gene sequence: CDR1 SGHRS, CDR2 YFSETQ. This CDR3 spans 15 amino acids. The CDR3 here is CASSLTGHGADTQYF. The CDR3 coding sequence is TGCGCCAGCAGCTTGACAGGCCACGGGGCAGATACGCAGTATTTT.

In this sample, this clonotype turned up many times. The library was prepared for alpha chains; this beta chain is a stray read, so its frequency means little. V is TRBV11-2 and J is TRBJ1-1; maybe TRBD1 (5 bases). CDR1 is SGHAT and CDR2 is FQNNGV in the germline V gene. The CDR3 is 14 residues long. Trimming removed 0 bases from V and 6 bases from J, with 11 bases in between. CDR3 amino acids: CASSLDQTVPEAFF. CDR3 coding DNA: TGTGCCAGCAGCTTAGATCAGACAGTCCCTGAAGCTTTCTTT.

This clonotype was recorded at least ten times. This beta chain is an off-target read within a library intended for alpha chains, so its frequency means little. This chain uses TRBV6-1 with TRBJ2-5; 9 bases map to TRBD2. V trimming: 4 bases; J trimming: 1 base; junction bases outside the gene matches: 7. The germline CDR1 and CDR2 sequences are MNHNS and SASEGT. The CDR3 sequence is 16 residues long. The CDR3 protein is CASSAFGAGGQETQYF. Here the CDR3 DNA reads TGTGCCAGCAGTGCCTTTGGAGCGGGAGGCCAAGAGACCCAGTACTTC.

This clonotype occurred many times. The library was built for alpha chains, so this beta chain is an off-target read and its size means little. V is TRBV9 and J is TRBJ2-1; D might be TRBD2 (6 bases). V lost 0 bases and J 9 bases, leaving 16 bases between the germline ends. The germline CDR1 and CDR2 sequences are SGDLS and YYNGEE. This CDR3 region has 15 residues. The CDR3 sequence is CASSVAGTQPTEQFF. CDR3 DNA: TGTGCCAGCAGCGTAGCAGGGACTCAACCCACTGAGCAGTTCTTC.

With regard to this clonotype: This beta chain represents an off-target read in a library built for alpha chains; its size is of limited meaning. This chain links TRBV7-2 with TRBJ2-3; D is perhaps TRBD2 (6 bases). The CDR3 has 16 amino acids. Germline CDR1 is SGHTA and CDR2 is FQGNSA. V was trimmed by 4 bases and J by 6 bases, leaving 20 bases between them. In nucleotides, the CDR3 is TGTGCCAGCAGCTCGACTAGTTCCTCATCTTCGGATACGCAGTATTTT. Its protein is CASSSTSSSSSDTQYF.

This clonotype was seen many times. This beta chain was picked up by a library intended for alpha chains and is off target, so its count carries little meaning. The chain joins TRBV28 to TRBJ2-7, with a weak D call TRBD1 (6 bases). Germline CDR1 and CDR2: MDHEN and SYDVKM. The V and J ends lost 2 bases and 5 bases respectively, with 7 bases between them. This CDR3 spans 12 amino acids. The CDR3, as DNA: TGTGCCAGCAGTTTAGAGGGGGACGAGCAGTACTTC. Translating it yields CASSLEGDEQYF.

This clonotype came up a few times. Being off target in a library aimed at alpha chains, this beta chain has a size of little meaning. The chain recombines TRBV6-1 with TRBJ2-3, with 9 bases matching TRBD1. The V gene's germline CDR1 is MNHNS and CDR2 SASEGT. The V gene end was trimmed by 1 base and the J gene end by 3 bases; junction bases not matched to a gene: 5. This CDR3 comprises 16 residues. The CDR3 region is CASSEGWGTGTDTQYF. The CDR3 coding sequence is TGTGCCAGCAGTGAAGGATGGGGGACAGGGACAGATACGCAGTATTTT.

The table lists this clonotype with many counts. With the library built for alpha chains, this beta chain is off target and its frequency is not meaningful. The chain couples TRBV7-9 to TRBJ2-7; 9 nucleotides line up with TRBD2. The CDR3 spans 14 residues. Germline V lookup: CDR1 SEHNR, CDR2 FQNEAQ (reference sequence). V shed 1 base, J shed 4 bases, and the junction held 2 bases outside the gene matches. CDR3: CASSLEAGGYEQYF. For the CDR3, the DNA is TGTGCCAGCAGCTTAGAAGCGGGAGGTTACGAGCAGTACTTC. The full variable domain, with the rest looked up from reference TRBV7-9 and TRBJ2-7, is DTGVSQNPRHKITKRGQNVTFRCDPISEHNRLYWYRQTLGQGPEFLTYFQNEAQLEKSRLLSDRFSAERPKGSFSTLEIQRTEQGDSAMYLCASSLEAGGYEQYFGPGTRLTVT.

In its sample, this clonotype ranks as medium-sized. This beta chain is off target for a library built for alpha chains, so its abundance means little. CDR3 nucleotide sequence: TGTGCCAGCAGCCGCCGGGACTACTACAATGAGCAGTTCTTC. Translated: CASSRRDYYNEQFF. The chain carries TRBV7-9 and TRBJ2-1, with 7 positions matching TRBD2. The CDR3 is 14 residues long. Trimming at V came to 5 bases and at J to 3 bases, leaving 4 bases not matched to a gene. Germline V gives CDR1 SEHNR, CDR2 FQNEAQ (reference sequence).

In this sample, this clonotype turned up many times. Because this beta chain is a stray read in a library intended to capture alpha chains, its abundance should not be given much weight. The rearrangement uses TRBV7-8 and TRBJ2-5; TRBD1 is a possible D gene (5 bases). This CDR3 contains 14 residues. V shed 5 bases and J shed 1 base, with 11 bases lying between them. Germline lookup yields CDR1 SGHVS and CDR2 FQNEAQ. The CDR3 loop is CASSPRQSQETQYF. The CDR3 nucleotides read TGTGCCAGCAGCCCAAGACAGAGCCAAGAGACCCAGTACTTC.

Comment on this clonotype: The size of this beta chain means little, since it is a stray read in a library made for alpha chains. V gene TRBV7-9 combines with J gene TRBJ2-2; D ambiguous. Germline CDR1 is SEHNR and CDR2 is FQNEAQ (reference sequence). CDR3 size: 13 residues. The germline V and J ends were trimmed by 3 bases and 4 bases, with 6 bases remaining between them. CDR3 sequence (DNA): TGTGCCAGCAGCTTGGAGTTCACCGGGGAGCTGTTTTTT. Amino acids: CASSLEFTGELFF.

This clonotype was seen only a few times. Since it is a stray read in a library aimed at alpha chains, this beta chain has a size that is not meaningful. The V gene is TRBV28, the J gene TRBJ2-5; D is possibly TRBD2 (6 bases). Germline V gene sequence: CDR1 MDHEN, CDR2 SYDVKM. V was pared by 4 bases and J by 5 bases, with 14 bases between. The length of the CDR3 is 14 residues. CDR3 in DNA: TGTGCCAGCAGTTCTCGACTAGGCGGGGAGACCCAGTACTTC. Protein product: CASSSRLGGETQYF.

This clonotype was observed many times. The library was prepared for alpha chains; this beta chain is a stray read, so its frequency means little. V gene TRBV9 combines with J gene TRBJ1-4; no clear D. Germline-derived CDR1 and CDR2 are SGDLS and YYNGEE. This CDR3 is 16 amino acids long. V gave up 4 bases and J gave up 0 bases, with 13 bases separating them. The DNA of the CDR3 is TGTGCCAGCAGCCCCGGACCGAGAGCAACTAATGAAAAACTGTTTTTT. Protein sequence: CASSPGPRATNEKLFF.

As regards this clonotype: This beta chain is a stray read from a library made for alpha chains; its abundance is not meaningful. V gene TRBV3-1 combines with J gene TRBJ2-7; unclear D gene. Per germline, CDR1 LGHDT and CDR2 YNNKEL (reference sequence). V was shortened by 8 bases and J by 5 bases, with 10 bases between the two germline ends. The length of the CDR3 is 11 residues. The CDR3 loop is CASQSLHEQYF. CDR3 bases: TGTGCCAGCCAGAGTCTCCACGAGCAGTACTTC.

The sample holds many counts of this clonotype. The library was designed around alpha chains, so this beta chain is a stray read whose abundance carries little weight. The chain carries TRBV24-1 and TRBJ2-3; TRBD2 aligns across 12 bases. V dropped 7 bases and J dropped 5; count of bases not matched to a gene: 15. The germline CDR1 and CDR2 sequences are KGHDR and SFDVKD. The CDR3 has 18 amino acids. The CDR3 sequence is CATSPSGRGRLGKDTQYF. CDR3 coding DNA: TGTGCCACCAGCCCTAGCGGGAGGGGAAGACTGGGCAAAGATACGCAGTATTTT.

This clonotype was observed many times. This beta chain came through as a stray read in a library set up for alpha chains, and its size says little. The DNA of the CDR3 is TGCAGCGCGACTCCCGGGACAGGGGGCTCAGATACGCAGTATTTT. Translating gives CSATPGTGGSDTQYF. The genes are TRBV29-1 and TRBJ2-3, with 12 positions matching TRBD1. The V segment lost 7 bases and the J segment 4 bases; nucleotides outside the gene matches: 9. CDR3 length: 15 residues. The germline gives CDR1 SQVTM, CDR2 ANQGSEA.